This entry features one T cell receptor (beta chain) sequence. Its antigen is as yet unknown. DNA was extracted from around 0.96-9.9 million thawed cryopreserved PBMC. The CDR3 is 16 amino acids. Between the trimmed V and J ends, which lost 5 bases and 2 bases, there was a span of 15 bases. Germline V gives CDR1 SEHNR, CDR2 FQNEAQ (reference sequence). immunoSEQ v3.0 was run at survey level. TCRdb's table, derived via immunoSEQ multiplex PCR, lists solely in-frame clones and lacks some. The sample has fewer than 45,000 clones; 82% are singletons. The data belong to a study of long-term antiretroviral therapy in people with HIV. Study-level results: Repertoire dominance by clones expanded before ART was seen at all time points.

The TCR originated in a man aged 18 to 30 with HIV. The genes are TRBV7-9 and TRBJ2-2; D gene ambiguous. The sample was unsorted PBMCs, taken 0.3 years after starting antiretroviral therapy. The CDR3 sequence: CASSHPDAENTGELFF. For the CDR3, the DNA is TGTGCCAGCAGCCATCCTGATGCAGAAAACACCGGGGAGCTGTTTTTT.